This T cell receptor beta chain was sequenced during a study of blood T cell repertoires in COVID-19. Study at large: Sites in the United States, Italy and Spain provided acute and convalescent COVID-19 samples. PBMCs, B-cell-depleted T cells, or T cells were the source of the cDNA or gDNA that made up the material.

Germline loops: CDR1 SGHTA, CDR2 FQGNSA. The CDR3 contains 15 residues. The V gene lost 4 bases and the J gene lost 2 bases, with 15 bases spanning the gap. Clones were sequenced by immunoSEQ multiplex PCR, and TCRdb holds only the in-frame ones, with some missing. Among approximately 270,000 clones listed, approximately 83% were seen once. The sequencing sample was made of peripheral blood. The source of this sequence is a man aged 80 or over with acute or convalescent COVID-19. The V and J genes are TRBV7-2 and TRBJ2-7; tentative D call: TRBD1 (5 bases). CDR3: CASSSSPKGAYEQYF. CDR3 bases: TGTGCCAGCAGCTCTTCGCCTAAAGGGGCCTACGAGCAGTACTTC.